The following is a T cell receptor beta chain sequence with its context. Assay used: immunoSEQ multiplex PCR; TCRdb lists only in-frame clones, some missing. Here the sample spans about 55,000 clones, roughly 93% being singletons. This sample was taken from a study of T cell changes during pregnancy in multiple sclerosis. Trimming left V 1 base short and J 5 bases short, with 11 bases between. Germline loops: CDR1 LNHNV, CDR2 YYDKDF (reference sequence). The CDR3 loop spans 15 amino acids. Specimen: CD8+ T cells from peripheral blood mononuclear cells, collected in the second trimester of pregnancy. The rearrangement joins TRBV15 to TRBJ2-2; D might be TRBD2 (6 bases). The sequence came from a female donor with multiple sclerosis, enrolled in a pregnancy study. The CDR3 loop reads CATSRAPGGTGELFF. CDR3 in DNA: TGTGCCACCAGCAGAGCACCCGGGGGAACCGGGGAGCTGTTTTTT. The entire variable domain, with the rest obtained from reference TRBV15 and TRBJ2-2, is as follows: DAMVIQNPRYQVTQFGKPVTLSCSQTLNHNVMYWYQQKSSQAPKLLFHYYDKDFNNEADTPDNFQSRRPNTSFCFLDIRSPGLGDTAMYLCATSRAPGGTGELFFGEGSRLTVL.